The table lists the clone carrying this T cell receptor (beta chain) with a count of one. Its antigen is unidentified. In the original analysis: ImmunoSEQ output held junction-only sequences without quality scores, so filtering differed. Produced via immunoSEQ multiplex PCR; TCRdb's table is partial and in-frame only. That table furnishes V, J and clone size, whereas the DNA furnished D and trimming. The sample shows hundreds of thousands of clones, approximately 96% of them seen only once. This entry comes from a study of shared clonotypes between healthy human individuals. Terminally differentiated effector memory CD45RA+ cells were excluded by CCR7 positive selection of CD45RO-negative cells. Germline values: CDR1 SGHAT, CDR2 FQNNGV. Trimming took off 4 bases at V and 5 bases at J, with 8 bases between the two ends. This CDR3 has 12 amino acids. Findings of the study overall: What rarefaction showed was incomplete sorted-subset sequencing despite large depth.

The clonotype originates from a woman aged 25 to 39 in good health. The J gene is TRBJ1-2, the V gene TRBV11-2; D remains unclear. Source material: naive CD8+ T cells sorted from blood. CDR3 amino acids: CASSSDLYGYTF. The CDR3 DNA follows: TGTGCCAGCAGCTCGGACTTATATGGCTACACCTTC.